This T cell receptor beta chain was recovered during a study of shared clonotypes between healthy human individuals. V lost 2 bases to trimming and J lost 6 bases; unmatched junction nucleotides: 6. The germline V gene has CDR1 SGHVS and CDR2 FQNEAQ. The CDR3 loop spans 16 amino acids. Note on this clone: Antigen specificity is unknown.

Regarding the study as a whole: Among a handful of donors, approximately 4.6% of naive CD4 clonotypes were found in common. Limitation of the genetic and exposure-history diversity represented came from the few donors.

Each sorted subset replicate got 200 ng genomic DNA, roughly 33,000 genomes. TCRdb's copy holds only in-frame clones and misses some; the assay was immunoSEQ multiplex PCR. The table lists about 700,000 clones, just over 90% of them singletons. Only CD45RO-negative cells positively selected for CCR7 counted as naive CD8 cells, so terminally differentiated effector memory CD45RA+ cells were excluded. The sequencing input was naive CD8+ T cells sorted from blood. The rearrangement uses TRBV7-8 and TRBJ2-4; 11 nucleotides match TRBD2. The sequence was collected from a man aged 25 to 45 in good health. CDR3 in DNA: TGTGCCAGCAGCTTATTGACTAGCGGGGTGGGAAACATTCAGTACTTC. It yields the protein CASSLLTSGVGNIQYF. The complete variable domain, with remaining parts taken from reference TRBV7-8 and TRBJ2-4, reads GAGVSQSPRYKVAKRGQDVALRCDPISGHVSLFWYQQALGQGPEFLTYFQNEAQLDKSGLPSDRFFAERPEGSVSTLKIQRTQQEDSAVYLCASSLLTSGVGNIQYFGAGTRLSVL.